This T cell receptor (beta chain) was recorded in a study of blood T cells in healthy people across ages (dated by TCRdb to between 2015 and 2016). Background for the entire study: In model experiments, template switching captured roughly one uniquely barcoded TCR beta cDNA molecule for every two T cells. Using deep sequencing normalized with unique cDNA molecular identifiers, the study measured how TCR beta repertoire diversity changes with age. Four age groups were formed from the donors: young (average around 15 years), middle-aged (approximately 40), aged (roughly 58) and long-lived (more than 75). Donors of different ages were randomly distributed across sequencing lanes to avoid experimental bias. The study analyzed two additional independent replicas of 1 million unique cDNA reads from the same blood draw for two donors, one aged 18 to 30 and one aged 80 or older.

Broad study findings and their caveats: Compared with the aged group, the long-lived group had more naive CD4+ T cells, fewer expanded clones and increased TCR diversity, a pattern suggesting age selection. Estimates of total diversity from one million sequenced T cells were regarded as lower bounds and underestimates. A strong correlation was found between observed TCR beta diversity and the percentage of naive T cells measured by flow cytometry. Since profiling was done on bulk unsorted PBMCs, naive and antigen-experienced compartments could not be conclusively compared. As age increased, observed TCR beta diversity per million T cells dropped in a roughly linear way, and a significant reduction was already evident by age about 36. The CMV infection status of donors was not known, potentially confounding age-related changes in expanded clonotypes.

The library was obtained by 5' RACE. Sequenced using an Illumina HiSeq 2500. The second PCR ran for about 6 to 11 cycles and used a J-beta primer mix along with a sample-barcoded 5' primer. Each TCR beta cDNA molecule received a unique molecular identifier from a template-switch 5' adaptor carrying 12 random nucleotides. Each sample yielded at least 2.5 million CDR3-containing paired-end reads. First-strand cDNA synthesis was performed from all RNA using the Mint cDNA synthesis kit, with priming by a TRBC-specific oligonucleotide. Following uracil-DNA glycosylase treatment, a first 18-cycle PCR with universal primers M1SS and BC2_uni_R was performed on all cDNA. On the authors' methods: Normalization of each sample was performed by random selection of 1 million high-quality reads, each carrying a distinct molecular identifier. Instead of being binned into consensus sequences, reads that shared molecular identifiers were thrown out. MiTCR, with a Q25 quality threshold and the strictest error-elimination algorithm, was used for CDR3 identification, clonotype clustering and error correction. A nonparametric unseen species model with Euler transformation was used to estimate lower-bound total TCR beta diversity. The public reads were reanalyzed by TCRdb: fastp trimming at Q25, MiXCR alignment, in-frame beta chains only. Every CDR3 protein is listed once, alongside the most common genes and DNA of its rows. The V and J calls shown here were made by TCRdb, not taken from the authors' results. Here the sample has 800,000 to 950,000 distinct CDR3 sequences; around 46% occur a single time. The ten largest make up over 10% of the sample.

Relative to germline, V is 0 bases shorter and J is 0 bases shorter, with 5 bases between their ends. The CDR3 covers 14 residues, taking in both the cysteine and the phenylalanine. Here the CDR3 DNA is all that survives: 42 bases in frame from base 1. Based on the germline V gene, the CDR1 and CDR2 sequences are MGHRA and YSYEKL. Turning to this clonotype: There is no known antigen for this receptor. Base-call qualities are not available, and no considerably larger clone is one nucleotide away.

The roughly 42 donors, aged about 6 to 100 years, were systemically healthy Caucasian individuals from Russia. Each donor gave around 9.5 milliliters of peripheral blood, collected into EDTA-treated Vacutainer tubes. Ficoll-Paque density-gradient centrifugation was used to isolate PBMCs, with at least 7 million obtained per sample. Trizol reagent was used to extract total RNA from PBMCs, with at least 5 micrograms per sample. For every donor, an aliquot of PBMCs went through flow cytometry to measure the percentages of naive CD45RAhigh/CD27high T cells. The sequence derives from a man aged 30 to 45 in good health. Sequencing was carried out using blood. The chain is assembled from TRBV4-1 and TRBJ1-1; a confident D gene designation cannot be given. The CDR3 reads CASSQDDMNTEAFF. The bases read TGCGCCAGCAGCCAAGACGACATGAACACTGAAGCTTTCTTT.